This T cell receptor beta chain was profiled in a study of blood T cell repertoires in COVID-19. Study-wide context: Spain, Italy and the United States supplied samples that represented acute and convalescent COVID-19. From T cells, B-cell-depleted T cells, or PBMCs came the material, which was cDNA or gDNA.

Authors' processing steps: Cell counts per sample came from amplifying reference gene primers. The repertoire was sequenced with immunoSEQ multiplex PCR; TCRdb's copy has only in-frame clones and lacks some. Clone size and V and J calls were adopted from that table, with D and trimming inferred from the DNA. The table lists about 160,000 clones, roughly nine tenths of them singletons. Germline loops: CDR1 SGHDT, CDR2 YYEEEE. V gave up 3 bases and J gave up 3 bases; unmatched junction bases: 7. CDR3 length: 16 residues. The rearrangement uses TRBV5-6 and TRBJ1-3; 9 nucleotides match TRBD1. Sample: peripheral blood. This TCR came from a woman between 65 and 79 years old with acute or convalescent COVID-19. CDR3 DNA sequence: TGTGCCAGCAGCTCACTACAGGGGGCTCGTGGAAACACCATATATTTT. This encodes CASSSLQGARGNTIYF.